Sequencing of this T cell receptor (beta chain) was carried out in a study of post-analysis software for immune sequencing data. Turning to the study itself: Progressive-relapsing, secondary progressive and relapsing-remitting multiple sclerosis were among the disease courses included. Regarding the study as a whole: Significantly decreased normalized Chao1 diversity was recorded for multiple sclerosis patients relative to controls. In patients, TRBV5-6, TRBV5-1 and TRBV20-1 belonged to five TRBV segments found more frequently than in controls.

V was pared by 1 base and J by 1 base, with 6 bases between. The CDR3 loop spans 15 amino acids. CDR1 is SGDLS and CDR2 is YYNGEE in the germline V gene. Unique molecular identifiers featured in each of the TCR beta cDNA libraries. MiXCR, run by TCRdb on the PCR reads, gives a single entry per CDR3 protein. The data hold hundreds of thousands of distinct CDR3 sequences, with about 32% observed a single time. The sample holds a few counts of this clonotype. The target antigen is unknown. The sequence was collected from a girl aged 5-17 years with multiple sclerosis. Sequenced input: blood. The chain links TRBV9 to TRBJ2-6; D is unclear. CDR3 nucleotides: TGTGCCAGCAGCGTAATGGGATCTGGGGCCAACGTCCTGACTTTC. It yields the protein CASSVMGSGANVLTF. Combining the CDR3 with reference TRBV9 and TRBJ2-6 gives the whole variable domain DSGVTQTPKHLITATGQRVTLRCSPRSGDLSVYWYQQSLDQGLQFLIQYYNGEERAKGNILERFSAQQFPDLHSELNLSSLELGDSALYFCASSVMGSGANVLTFGAGSRLTVL.